This passage covers 26 T cell receptor beta chains from one sample sequenced in a study of response to subunit inactivated influenza vaccine. TCRdb re-analysed the RT-PCR reads in MiXCR, keeping a single row per CDR3 protein. This table holds 700,000 to 800,000 distinct CDR3 sequences, under 20% found once. Material: PBMCs from blood, obtained more than 4 days after vaccination. These receptors all stem from a middle-aged man who received an inactivated influenza vaccine.

This clonotype was recorded many times. V usage is TRBV28 and J usage is TRBJ2-3, with D perhaps matching TRBD2 (6 bases). V dropped 4 bases and J dropped 8 bases, with 22 bases sitting between them. Germline lookup yields CDR1 MDHEN and CDR2 SYDVKM. The CDR3 is 16 amino acids. The CDR3 protein is CASSSPEGRIPITQYF. The DNA for the CDR3 is TGTGCCAGCAGTTCCCCGGAGGGCCGGATCCCCATTACGCAGTATTTT. Complete variable domain (other parts from reference TRBV28 and TRBJ2-3): DVKVTQSSRYLVKRTGEKVFLECVQDMDHENMFWYRQDPGLGLRLIYFSYDVKMKEKGDIPEGYSVSREKKERFSLILESASTNQTSMYLCASSSPEGRIPITQYFGPGTRLTVL.

In its sample, this clonotype was seen a few times. The V gene is TRBV5-1, the J gene TRBJ1-2; 7 positions match TRBD1. CDR1 SGHRS and CDR2 YFSETQ come from the germline V gene. The CDR3 totals 17 residues. J was trimmed by 0 bases and V by 3 bases; bases with no gene match: 11. The CDR3: CASSSGQASTTNYGYTF. Here the CDR3 DNA reads TGCGCCAGCAGCTCCGGACAGGCCTCAACTACTAACTATGGCTACACCTTC.

Details on this clonotype: A clone one base away is much larger, so this may be a read error. The gene calls are TRBV20-1 and TRBJ2-1; TRBD2 aligns across 10 bases. CDR3 length: 15 amino acids. Germline lookup yields CDR1 DFQATT and CDR2 SNEGSKA (reference sequence). The CDR3 coding sequence is TGCAGTGCTAGAGAGGGACTAGCGCTATACAATGAGAAGTTCTTC. It yields the protein CSAREGLALYNEKFF.

This clonotype was recorded at least ten times. V gene TRBV2 combines with J gene TRBJ2-1; possibly TRBD2 for D (5 bases). Germline lookup yields CDR1 SNHLY and CDR2 FYNNEI. This CDR3 comprises 12 residues. V lost 8 bases and J 7 bases, leaving 12 bases between the germline ends. CDR3 protein: CASVSLANEQFF. CDR3 bases: TGTGCCAGCGTGTCCTTAGCGAATGAGCAGTTCTTC.

This chain joins TRBV20-1 and TRBJ2-3, with TRBD2 matching over 8 bases. The germline gives CDR1 DFQATT, CDR2 SNEGSKA (reference sequence). There are 16 residues in the CDR3. Losses at the gene ends were 6 bases for V and 3 bases for J; bases not matched to a gene: 14. The CDR3 spells CSAGRPLGGATDTQYF. The CDR3, as DNA: TGCAGTGCCGGCCGCCCTCTCGGGGGGGCGACAGATACGCAGTATTTT.

CDR3 sequence reads: CASRLRRTVQETQYF. The CDR3, as DNA: TGTGCCAGCAGGTTACGACGGACAGTTCAAGAGACCCAGTACTTC. The chain recombines TRBV12-3 or TRBV12-4 with TRBJ2-5; D may be TRBD1 (6 bases). The CDR3 runs to 15 residues. V was trimmed by 6 bases and J by 2 bases, leaving 16 bases between them.

The chain employs TRBV29-1 and TRBJ2-3; unclear D gene. The CDR3 extends over 14 amino acids. V lost 7 bases, J lost 1 base, and 15 bases lay in between. CDR1 is SQVTM and CDR2 is ANQGSEA in the germline V gene. In DNA form, the CDR3 reads TGCAGCGCCCCAGGTCTCCCCCGCACAGATACGCAGTATTTT. This gives the protein CSAPGLPRTDTQYF.

This chain uses TRBV2 with TRBJ2-1; D is perhaps TRBD2 (5 bases). CDR1 is SNHLY and CDR2 is FYNNEI in the germline V gene. V lost 5 bases to trimming and J lost 5 bases, with 13 bases between them. The CDR3 has 14 amino acids. The DNA of the CDR3 is TGTGCCAGCAGTTTCCAGCGGAAAGACAATGAGCAGTTCTTC. This codes for CASSFQRKDNEQFF.

This rearrangement joins TRBV5-1 to TRBJ2-3, with TRBD2 matching 7 bases. The CDR3 spans 17 residues. Per germline, CDR1 SGHRS and CDR2 YFSETQ. V shed 0 bases and J 0 bases; nucleotides not matched to a gene: 7. The CDR3 region has the DNA TGCGCCAGCAGCTTGGTAGCTGCGGGGGATAGCACAGATACGCAGTATTTT. It specifies CASSLVAAGDSTDTQYF.

V and J are TRBV4-3 and TRBJ2-7; a weak D match, TRBD1 (6 bases). V lost 1 base, J lost 7 bases, and 17 bases lay in between. Germline V gene data show CDR1 as LGHNA and CDR2 as YSLEER. The CDR3 is 15 residues long. CDR3 nucleotide sequence: TGCGCCAGCAGCCAAGTGTGGGCAGGGGCTGAGGAGCAGTACTTC. Translation gives CASSQVWAGAEEQYF.

A few counts support this clonotype. The V and J genes are TRBV4-2 and TRBJ2-1; the match to TRBD2 covers 9 bases. The V and J ends lost 1 base and 3 bases, in that order; junction bases with no gene match: 1. CDR1 and CDR2 (germline): LGHNA, YNFKEQ. The CDR3 is 15 amino acids. The CDR3 DNA reads as TGTGCCAGCAGCCAAGGGACTAGCGACTACAATGAGCAGTTCTTC. This encodes CASSQGTSDYNEQFF.

V and J are TRBV6-1 and TRBJ2-2; 7 nucleotides match TRBD1. Germline values: CDR1 MNHNS, CDR2 SASEGT. The V and J ends lost 6 bases and 5 bases, in that order; junction bases with no gene match: 12. CDR3 length: 16 amino acids. As DNA, the CDR3 is TGTGCCAGCAGCCCTCGACAGGGTAGAGGGACCGGGGAGCTGTTTTTT. Its protein is CASSPRQGRGTGELFF.

This clonotype was observed a handful of times. An end of the junction differs from the germline gene, which may be a read error. The chain is built from TRBV27 and TRBJ2-5, with 9 bases lining up with TRBD1. Germline-derived CDR1 and CDR2 are MNHEY and SMNVEV (reference sequence). The CDR3 loop spans 13 amino acids. The CDR3 nucleotides are TGCCCCAGACTCGGGACAGGGAAAGAGACCCAGTACTTC. This translates into CPRLGTGKETQYF.

The chain couples TRBV6-2 or TRBV6-3 to TRBJ2-7; 10 bases agree with TRBD2. Germline V lookup: CDR1 MNHEY, CDR2 SVGEGT. V shed 6 bases and J 2 bases; nucleotides not matched to a gene: 4. The CDR3 has 14 residues. CDR3 in amino acids: CASSRTSGPYEQYF. CDR3 sequence (DNA): TGTGCCAGCAGCCGGACTAGCGGACCCTACGAGCAGTACTTC.

This clonotype was detected a few times. This sequence joins TRBV29-1 and TRBJ2-1; weak D call: TRBD1 (6 bases). The CDR3 covers 15 residues. Deletions cut 7 bases from V and 7 bases from J, with 23 bases between. Germline CDR1 reads SQVTM; CDR2 reads ANQGSEA. This chain's CDR3 is CSARRSGVTHNEQFF. Here the CDR3 DNA reads TGCAGCGCCCGAAGATCAGGGGTCACTCATAATGAGCAGTTCTTC.

This clonotype was found a few times. The gene calls are TRBV3-1 and TRBJ2-3; TRBD1 aligns across 7 bases. V trimming: 0 bases; J trimming: 3 bases; junction bases outside the gene matches: 3. The germline CDR1 and CDR2 sequences are LGHDT and YNNKEL (reference sequence). The CDR3 covers 15 residues. The CDR3 protein is CASSQEGRGTDTQYF. In DNA form, the CDR3 reads TGTGCCAGCAGCCAAGAGGGCAGGGGGACAGATACGCAGTATTTT.

This clonotype was seen repeatedly, ten times or more. This sequence joins TRBV5-8 and TRBJ1-5; tentative D call: TRBD1 (6 bases). CDR1 and CDR2 (germline): SGHTS, YDEGEE. This CDR3 contains 15 residues. The ends were cut back, 0 bases at V and 5 bases at J, with 12 bases in the middle. The CDR3, as DNA: TGTGCCAGCAGCTTGGATTTTGGGGGCCATCAGCCCCAGCATTTT. This gives the protein CASSLDFGGHQPQHF. The full variable domain, its missing parts supplied by reference TRBV5-8 and TRBJ1-5, is EAGVTQSPTHLIKTRGQQATLRCSPISGHTSVYWYQQALGLGLQFLLWYDEGEERNRGNFPPRFSGRQFPNYSSELNVNALELEDSALYLCASSLDFGGHQPQHFGDGTRLSIL.

V usage is TRBV20-1 and J usage is TRBJ2-4; tentatively, D is TRBD2 (5 bases). Trimming took 6 bases from V and 7 from J, leaving 22 bases between them. The CDR3 is 15 amino acids. Germline CDR1 is DFQATT and CDR2 is SNEGSKA (reference sequence). The CDR3 protein is CSASGLRAGMNIQYF. The CDR3 region has the DNA TGCAGTGCGTCAGGACTTAGGGCGGGTATGAACATTCAGTACTTC.

This clonotype was counted between two and nine times. The V gene is TRBV12-3 or TRBV12-4, the J gene TRBJ2-7; D is unresolved. The CDR3 totals 13 residues. Trimming took 7 bases from V and 2 from J, leaving 12 bases between them. This chain's CDR3 is CASKSSQTYEQYF. Written as DNA, the CDR3 is TGTGCCAGCAAAAGCAGTCAAACCTACGAGCAGTACTTC.

This clonotype was detected a few times. The V and J genes are TRBV5-1 and TRBJ2-6, with D tentatively TRBD2 (5 bases). CDR3 size: 17 residues. Germline CDR1 reads SGHRS; CDR2 reads YFSETQ. Between the trimmed V and J ends, which lost 4 bases and 2 bases, there was a span of 16 bases. The CDR3 coding sequence is TGCGCCAGCAGCCCAAAATTAACTAGTACTGGGGCCAACGTCCTGACTTTC. Translating it yields CASSPKLTSTGANVLTF.

In DNA form, the CDR3 reads TGTGCCAGCAGCTTAGCGTCCCACTCCTACGAGCAGTACTTC. As protein: CASSLASHSYEQYF. J is TRBJ2-7 and V is TRBV7-2; no clear D. The CDR3 is 14 amino acids. V was cut by 0 bases and J by 0 bases, with 6 bases left in between. Per germline, CDR1 SGHTA and CDR2 FQGNSA.

This clonotype was recorded a few times. The genes are TRBV20-1 and TRBJ2-3; 9 bases line up with TRBD1. Trimming took 4 bases from V and 6 from J; bases not matched to a gene: 8. Germline V CDR1 and CDR2: DFQATT, SNEGSKA (reference sequence). This CDR3 has 14 residues. CDR3 in DNA: TGCAGTGCTACCTTAGGACAGGGGCTGGATACGCAGTATTTT. Protein sequence: CSATLGQGLDTQYF.

The sample holds a few counts of this clonotype. This rearrangement joins TRBV27 to TRBJ1-1; TRBD1 agrees at 8 bases. Germline V gene sequence: CDR1 MNHEY, CDR2 SMNVEV (reference sequence). The ends lost 5 bases at V and 1 base at J; junction bases unmatched: 9. The CDR3 is 16 amino acids. The CDR3 region has the DNA TGTGCCAGCAGTCTAAGTCAGGGGGCGCGGAACACTGAAGCTTTCTTT. Its translation: CASSLSQGARNTEAFF.

The gene calls are TRBV6-1 and TRBJ1-3; 7 bases align to TRBD1. The CDR3 runs to 14 residues. Looked up from germline, CDR1 is MNHNS and CDR2 is SASEGT. V shed 10 bases, J shed 3 bases, and the junction held 9 bases outside the gene matches. The CDR3 DNA is TGTGCCACCCGGACAGGCATCGGTGGAAACACCATATATTTT. Protein: CATRTGIGGNTIYF.

The chain links TRBV7-2 to TRBJ2-3, with D tentatively TRBD2 (6 bases). The germline V gene encodes CDR1 SGHTA and CDR2 FQGNSA. The CDR3 length is 14 residues. V was shortened by 3 bases and J by 6 bases, with 13 bases between the two germline ends. The CDR3 spells CASSFGTLSDTQYF. The CDR3 coding sequence is TGTGCCAGCAGCTTCGGGACTTTGTCCGATACGCAGTATTTT.

The table lists this clonotype with many counts. The DNA of the CDR3 is TGCAGTGCTCCCAAGACAGGGGGCGAGACCTTC. Its translation: CSAPKTGGETF. The chain couples TRBV20-1 to TRBJ1-2; 10 bases line up with TRBD1. V gave up 5 bases and J gave up 14 bases; unmatched junction bases: 8. This CDR3 is built from 11 residues. CDR1 DFQATT and CDR2 SNEGSKA come from the germline V gene (reference sequence).